The TCR beta chain under discussion was sequenced for a study of T cells expressing NK-cell markers (dated by TCRdb to about 2020). Study-level background: Several donors provided sorted CD3+CD56+NKG2C+, CD3+CD56+NKG2C- and CD3+CD56-NKG2C+ T-cell subsets, whose TCR beta-chain repertoires were profiled. Of the eight sequenced donors, seven were found to be HCMV-seropositive and one was found to be HCMV-seronegative. Randomly selected healthy volunteers, three men and five women, were used as the eight sequenced donors. The libraries were sequenced on Illumina HiSeq 2000/2500, MiSeq or NextSeq, producing 2 x 150 bp reads.

Including the terminal cysteine and phenylalanine, the CDR3 comprises 14 residues. No DNA accompanies this entry. Via the germline V gene (reference sequence), CDR1 is LNHDA and CDR2 SQIVND. Worth noting for this clonotype: What antigen it recognizes has not been identified.

For sequencing, an Illumina HiSeq 2000 was employed. The TCR beta cDNA libraries were made using 5'RACE template switching, a step that added both a universal primer site and unique molecular identifiers. Synthesis of cDNA was primed from the TCR beta constant segment and was followed by two consecutive PCR amplification steps. Concerning the study's data processing: MIGEC was used to demultiplex reads and group reads by UMI, and MiTCR was used to assemble and quantify clonotypes. To exclude erroneous sequences, any TCR cDNA sequence not supported by at least two reads was discarded. The tcR package was used for downstream repertoire analysis, and clonotypes were matched between fractions using CDR3 nucleotide sequence together with V segment. VDJmatch was used to annotate antigen specificity against VDJdb, with one amino acid substitution in CDR3 permitted. TCRdb reprocessed the raw reads; every CDR3 protein sequence is a single record, and DNA is not supplied. These V and J calls are TCRdb output, not the study's own analysis. The sample table gives about 260,000 distinct CDR3 sequences. Together, the top ten hold more than 3.5% of the sample.

Study-wide conclusions, independent of this receptor: Those dominant clonotypes were again the most abundant among CD3+CD56-NKG2C+ cells in a handful of donors, at roughly 28.3-65%. Whether the expanded NKG2C-expressing T cell clones were specific for HCMV antigens remained unclear. In a handful of donors, the dominant CD3+CD56+NKG2C+ clonotypes were among the top 10 CD8+ clonotypes and accounted for about 1.0-7.5% of CD8+ T cells.

HCMV-specific IgG was detected in serum with a commercial ELISA kit to determine HCMV serostatus. Ficoll density gradient centrifugation was used to isolate peripheral blood mononuclear cells from blood. Sequenced input: blood T cells: a sorted CD56 or NKG2C T cell subset, CD4+ or CD8+ T cells, or bulk PBMC T cells (not recorded which). This sequence was found in a woman between 18 and 75 years old in good health. The rearranged chain carries TRBV19 and TRBJ1-6; with no DNA, the TCRdb D assignment of TRBD1 cannot be verified. The CDR3 reads as follows: CASRGAGGDSPLHF.